What follows is one TCR beta chain and its context. Its antigen remains unidentified. This specimen comes from a study of brain metastases from non-small cell lung cancer. Study-wide findings and caveats: TCR repertoires overlapped largely between brain metastases and matched primaries. Brain metastases had lower T-cell infiltration than primary tumors.

Profiling relied on immunoSEQ multiplex PCR, and the TCRdb table lists in-frame clones only, not all of them. Among 4,900 or so clones listed, about three quarters were seen once. This clonotype was obtained from a donor aged 40 or over with non-small cell lung cancer. The sample was primary lung tumor tissue.

The CDR3: CASSPATGYEQYF. For the CDR3, the DNA is TGCGCCAGCAGCCCGGCCACAGGCTACGAGCAGTACTTC. The chain has TRBV4-1 and TRBJ2-7; D might be TRBD1 (5 bases). This CDR3 is built from 13 residues. Germline CDR1 and CDR2: MGHRA and YSYEKL. Trimming took off 4 bases at V and 3 bases at J, with 10 bases between the two ends.